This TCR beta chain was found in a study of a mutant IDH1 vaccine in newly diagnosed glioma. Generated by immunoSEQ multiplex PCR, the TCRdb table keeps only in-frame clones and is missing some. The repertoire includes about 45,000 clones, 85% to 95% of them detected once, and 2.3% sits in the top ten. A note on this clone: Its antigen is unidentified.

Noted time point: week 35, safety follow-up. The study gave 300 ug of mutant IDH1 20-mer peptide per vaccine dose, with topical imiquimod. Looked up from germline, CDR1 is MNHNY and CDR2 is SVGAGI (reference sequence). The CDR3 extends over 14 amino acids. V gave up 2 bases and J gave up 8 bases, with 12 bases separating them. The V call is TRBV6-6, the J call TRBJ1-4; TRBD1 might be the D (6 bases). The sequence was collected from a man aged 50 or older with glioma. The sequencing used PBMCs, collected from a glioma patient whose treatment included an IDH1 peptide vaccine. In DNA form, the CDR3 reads TGTGCCAGCAGTTACGCAGGGGCAGGGGAAAAACTGTTTTTT. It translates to CASSYAGAGEKLFF.